This T cell receptor (beta chain) appears in the sequencing data of a study of identical twins. Study-level points and caveats: Some out-of-frame alpha sequences were shared by twins, and these showed excess low generation probability.

With regard to this clonotype: The antigen is undetermined.

Using its own MiXCR run on the 5' RACE reads, TCRdb lists one record per CDR3 protein. The data show 450,000 or so distinct CDR3 sequences, over 12% seen once. CDR1 is MNHNS, CDR2 SASEGT, per germline. CDR3 size: 15 residues. After removal of 6 bases from V and 3 bases from J, the junction contained 8 bases not matched to a gene. These data are also associated with another study on yellow fever vaccine responses in identical twins.

This receptor was identified in a woman between 18 and 30 years old in good health. The V gene is TRBV6-1, the J gene TRBJ2-1, with 7 bases that match TRBD1. Material for sequencing was CD4+ T cells sorted from blood. CDR3 coding DNA: TGTGCCAGCAGATTGACAAGGACAGGCTACAATGAGCAGTTCTTC. Translated: CASRLTRTGYNEQFF.